Below, 20 T cell receptor beta chains from the same sample are listed, as sequenced in a study of T-cell memory formation after mild COVID-19. One entry per CDR3 protein results from TCRdb running MiXCR on the 5' RACE reads. The sample lists some 320,000 distinct CDR3 sequences, about 13% occurring once. Sequenced material: PBMCs or a T cell subset sorted from them (not recorded which). These receptors all come from a young man who had mild COVID-19 (a few samples of this study predate the infection). Cell type and time point are not known.

The chain uses TRBV6-5 and TRBJ1-5; a possible D gene is TRBD1 (6 bases). V was clipped by 6 bases and J by 8 bases, with 23 bases between them. CDR1 and CDR2 from the germline V gene are MNHEY and SVGAGI. The CDR3 contains 16 residues. The CDR3: CASSPRRGRIGEPQHF. The CDR3 DNA is TGTGCCAGCAGCCCACGCAGGGGCCGCATCGGAGAGCCCCAGCATTTT.

This clonotype was picked up a small number of times. V gene TRBV7-2 combines with J gene TRBJ1-6; D may be TRBD1 (5 bases). Germline V gene data show CDR1 as SGHTA and CDR2 as FQGNSA. The CDR3 has 15 amino acids. V was trimmed by 4 bases and J by 9 bases, leaving 16 bases between them. DNA for the CDR3: TGTGCCAGCAGCTGGCAGGGTTCCCATGGTTCACCCCTCCACTTT. Protein sequence: CASSWQGSHGSPLHF.

In regard to this clonotype: Being one base from a much bigger clone, this may be a read error. This CDR3 is CASYLGQGSSSYNEQFF. In DNA form, the CDR3 reads TGCGCCAGCTACTTGGGCCAGGGTTCGAGTTCGTACAATGAGCAGTTCTTC. This chain uses TRBV5-1 with TRBJ2-1, with D tentatively TRBD1 (5 bases). Deletions cut 7 bases from V and 4 bases from J, with 24 bases between. From germline, CDR1 is SGHRS and CDR2 YFSETQ. This CDR3 has 17 residues.

The V call is TRBV12-3 or TRBV12-4, the J call TRBJ2-6; unclear D gene. V shed 3 bases and J shed 4 bases, with 7 bases lying between them. There are 14 residues in the CDR3. The CDR3 here is CASSFDLGANVLTF. The CDR3 nucleotides read TGTGCCAGCAGTTTTGATTTGGGGGCCAACGTCCTGACTTTC.

This chain connects TRBV27 to TRBJ2-1; 7 bases align to TRBD2. The CDR3 loop spans 16 amino acids. Trimming cost V 8 bases and J 9 bases; bases outside gene matches: 19. Germline CDR1 MNHEY, CDR2 SMNVEV (reference sequence). CDR3: CASQPWGGGARSEQFF. CDR3 nucleotides: TGTGCCAGCCAACCTTGGGGGGGAGGGGCCCGGAGTGAGCAGTTCTTC.

The chain joins TRBV6-2 or TRBV6-3 to TRBJ2-7; no clear D gene. The CDR3 has 11 amino acids. V was shortened by 5 bases and J by 4 bases, with 6 bases between the two germline ends. Looked up from germline, CDR1 is MNHEY and CDR2 is SVGEGT. CDR3 protein: CASSQNYEQYV. DNA for the CDR3: TGTGCCAGCAGTCAAAATTACGAGCAGTACGTC.

The table lists this clonotype with a few counts. The rearrangement uses TRBV5-1 and TRBJ2-7; D tentatively fits TRBD1 or TRBD2 (5 bases each). The CDR3 is made up of 13 amino acids. Trimming removed 5 bases at V and 3 bases at J, with 12 bases between. Germline CDR1 is SGHRS and CDR2 is YFSETQ. DNA for the CDR3: TGCGCCAGCAGTCAACGTGGGGGCTACGAGCAGTACGTC. It encodes CASSQRGGYEQYV.

This clonotype was detected a few times. In nucleotides, the CDR3 is TGTGCCAGCAGCCCCAGCCCCGGAGGGCATGGCTACACCTTC. It yields the protein CASSPSPGGHGYTF. The chain is built from TRBV9 and TRBJ1-2; no firm D call. The CDR3 length is 14 residues. The germline V and J ends were trimmed by 4 bases and 6 bases, with 16 bases remaining between them. Germline loops: CDR1 SGDLS, CDR2 YYNGEE.

The chain employs TRBV4-2 and TRBJ1-1; 7 bases match TRBD1. Per the germline V gene, CDR1 is LGHNA and CDR2 is YNFKEQ. The V gene end was trimmed by 5 bases and the J gene end by 2 bases; junction bases not matched to a gene: 8. CDR3 length: 15 residues. The CDR3 bases are TGTGCCAGCAGCACCGGGACAGACAGCAACACTGAAGCTTTCTTT. It codes for CASSTGTDSNTEAFF.

This chain joins TRBV20-1 and TRBJ2-7, with unresolved D. Trimming took off 0 bases at V and 2 bases at J, with 8 bases between the two ends. From germline, CDR1 is DFQATT and CDR2 SNEGSKA (reference sequence). The CDR3 extends over 13 amino acids. The CDR3 coding sequence is TGCAGTGCTAGAGAGATTCTAGCCTACGAGCAGTACTTC. Protein product: CSAREILAYEQYF.

V is TRBV4-3 and J is TRBJ2-3; TRBD2 is a possible D gene (5 bases). Germline lookup yields CDR1 LGHNA and CDR2 YSLEER. CDR3 length: 18 amino acids. The V and J ends lost 0 bases and 0 bases respectively, with 16 bases between them. Here the CDR3 DNA reads TGCGCCAGCAGCCAAGATCCTGCAGGCGGGCCTAGCACAGATACGCAGTATTTT. This translates into CASSQDPAGGPSTDTQYF.

The chain carries TRBV20-1 and TRBJ2-5; the match to TRBD2 covers 14 bases. The CDR3 length is 18 residues. V lost 5 bases, J lost 3 bases, and 14 bases stayed unmatched. Germline V gene sequence: CDR1 DFQATT, CDR2 SNEGSKA (reference sequence). Here the CDR3 DNA reads TGCAGTGCTGCCTACCCGACCCCGGGACTAGCGGGGGAAGAGACCCAGTACTTC. Encoded protein: CSAAYPTPGLAGEETQYF.

This clonotype was found a few times. The rearrangement uses TRBV6-5 and TRBJ2-3; 7 nucleotides match TRBD2. CDR1 is MNHEY and CDR2 is SVGAGI in the germline V gene. CDR3 length: 16 amino acids. Trimming at V came to 5 bases and at J to 2 bases, leaving 10 bases not matched to a gene. CDR3: CASSTPGGGITDTQYF. The CDR3 DNA is TGTGCCAGCAGTACCCCCGGCGGGGGAATCACAGATACGCAGTATTTT.

CDR3 in amino acids: CASSESLWDTEAFF. DNA of the CDR3: TGTGCCAGCAGTGAAAGCCTTTGGGACACTGAAGCTTTCTTT. The genes are TRBV6-1 and TRBJ1-1; no clear D gene. Per the germline V gene, CDR1 is MNHNS and CDR2 is SASEGT. The CDR3 sequence is 14 residues long. V lost 2 bases and J 3 bases, leaving 10 bases between the germline ends.

The chain links TRBV7-9 to TRBJ2-3; TRBD2 agrees at 14 bases. The CDR3 has 17 residues. The J segment lost 0 bases and the V segment lost 6 bases, leaving 5 bases of the junction unmatched. The germline V gene encodes CDR1 SEHNR and CDR2 FQNEAQ (reference sequence). The CDR3 loop is CASRTGLAGDSTDTQYF. CDR3 coding DNA: TGTGCCAGCAGAACGGGACTAGCGGGGGACAGCACAGATACGCAGTATTTT.

The chain links TRBV20-1 to TRBJ2-3; D is undetermined. V dropped 2 bases and J dropped 2 bases, with 8 bases sitting between them. This CDR3 is 13 amino acids long. CDR1 and CDR2 (germline): DFQATT, SNEGSKA (reference sequence). In DNA form, the CDR3 reads TGCAGTGCTAGAACCACGTACACAGATACGCAGTATTTT. Amino acid sequence: CSARTTYTDTQYF.

This clonotype was seen repeatedly, ten times or more. The genes are TRBV25-1 and TRBJ1-5, with 7 bases identical to TRBD1. Per germline, CDR1 MGHDK and CDR2 SYGVNS. The V and J ends lost 3 bases and 3 bases, in that order; junction bases with no gene match: 5. This CDR3 is built from 15 residues. CDR3 region: CASSEQQGNNQPQHF. DNA for the CDR3: TGTGCCAGCAGTGAGCAACAGGGGAACAATCAGCCCCAGCATTTT.

This clonotype was observed a few times. The rearrangement joins TRBV14 to TRBJ1-2; D is unclear. V was cut by 8 bases and J by 5 bases, with 15 bases left in between. This CDR3 comprises 13 residues. The germline V gene encodes CDR1 SGHDN and CDR2 FVKESK. CDR3 DNA sequence: TGTGCCAGCGGGCTGGGCTCCTCTTATGGCTACACCTTC. This encodes CASGLGSSYGYTF. The whole variable domain, remainder taken from reference TRBV14 and TRBJ1-2, is EAGVTQFPSHSVIEKGQTVTLRCDPISGHDNLYWYRRVMGKEIKFLLHFVKESKQDESGMPNNRFLAERTGGTYSTLKVQPAELEDSGVYFCASGLGSSYGYTFGSGTRLTVV.

This clonotype was detected ten times or more. The V call is TRBV4-3, the J call TRBJ2-6; D perhaps matches TRBD2 (5 bases). The CDR3 consists of 16 residues. The germline gives CDR1 LGHNA, CDR2 YSLEER. Trimming cost V 3 bases and J 2 bases, with 11 bases left between them. CDR3 sequence reads: CASSQVSGTGANVLTF. The CDR3 region has the DNA TGCGCCAGCAGCCAGGTGTCCGGGACTGGGGCCAACGTCCTGACTTTC.

The table lists this clonotype with a few counts. V is TRBV6-1 and J is TRBJ2-7; D is unclear. This CDR3 has 14 residues. CDR1 MNHNS and CDR2 SASEGT come from the germline V gene. The V gene lost 1 base and the J gene lost 4 bases, with 11 bases spanning the gap. The CDR3 sequence is CASSEVPAPYEQYF. The DNA of the CDR3 is TGTGCCAGCAGTGAAGTGCCAGCCCCTTACGAGCAGTACTTC.